These T cell receptor beta chains were read from a single sample in a study of T cells in Graves' hyperthyroidism and ophthalmopathy. TCRdb called the multiplex PCR reads again in MiXCR, with one record for every CDR3 protein. This table holds more than 300,000 distinct CDR3 sequences, about a sixth found once. What was sequenced was blood. These receptors originate from a woman aged 30 to 39 with Graves' hyperthyroidism that later progressed to Graves' ophthalmopathy. Both conserved end residues are part of each CDR3. The order of the fields is clone size, D gene, J gene, V gene, CDR3 DNA, CDR3 protein. A D gene is named only where the DNA matches it firmly. Size is stated for part of the rows, as once, few or many counts, or as a class when the clone is expanded.

>few|TRBD2|TRBJ2-1|TRBV3-1
TGTGCCAGCAGCCAGACTAGCGGCAGACCTCATGAGCAGTTCTTC
CASSQTSGRPHEQFF
>NA|NA|TRBJ2-7|TRBV10-2
TGCGCCAGCAGTGAGTCTGTTAACCCCTACGAGCAGTACTTC
CASSESVNPYEQYF
>NA|NA|TRBJ2-1|TRBV6-2/TRBV6-3
TGTGCCAGCAGTTACTCGACCTACAATGAGCAGTTCTTC
CASSYSTYNEQFF
>many|TRBD2|TRBJ2-3|TRBV24-1
TGTGCCACCAGTGATCGGACTAGCCGACTTTCAGATACGCAGTATTTT
CATSDRTSRLSDTQYF
>few|TRBD2|TRBJ2-3|TRBV5-6
TGTGCCAGCAGCTTGGACTATCGGGCTAGCGGGCGACGAGATACGCAGTATTTT
CASSLDYRASGRRDTQYF
>few|NA|TRBJ2-7|TRBV20-1
TGCAGTGCTAGAGATACCCCAGGGACGGAAACGGGGGACGAGCAGTACTTC
CSARDTPGTETGDEQYF
>many|NA|TRBJ2-1|TRBV29-1
TGCAGCGCCCTGGACAGCTACAATGAGCAGTTCTTC
CSALDSYNEQFF
>many|TRBD1|TRBJ1-1|TRBV5-1
TGCGCCAGCAGCTCCTCAGGGGGGAGCGGCACTGAAGCTTTCTTT
CASSSSGGSGTEAFF
>NA|TRBD2|TRBJ2-1|TRBV4-2
TGTGCCAGCAGCCTAACCGGGACTAGCGGGAGATGGGTATATGAGCAGTTCTTC
CASSLTGTSGRWVYEQFF
>many|NA|TRBJ1-2|TRBV7-3
TGTGCCAGCAGCTTAAGGAGGCATACCTATGGCTACACCTTC
CASSLRRHTYGYTF
>few|NA|TRBJ2-2|TRBV6-1
TGTGCCAGCAGCCAAACCGGGGCCGGGCCCGGGGAGCTGTTTTTT
CASSQTGAGPGELFF
>NA|TRBD1|TRBJ1-1|TRBV6-1
TGTACCAGCAAGGACAGGGGCACGAACACTGAAGCTTTCTTT
CTSKDRGTNTEAFF
>few|NA|TRBJ2-5|TRBV5-1
TGCGCCAGCAGCTTGGTGGCTGTCCAGTACTTC
CASSLVAVQYF
>many|TRBD1|TRBJ1-1|TRBV19
TGTGCCAGTAGTGCGATGGGACAGTCTTCGAACACTGAAGCTTTCTTT
CASSAMGQSSNTEAFF
>many|NA|TRBJ1-4|TRBV12-3/TRBV12-4
TGTGCCAGCAGTTTGAGGGACATTGAAAAACTGTTTTTT
CASSLRDIEKLFF
>many|TRBD2|TRBJ2-1|TRBV20-1
TGCAGTGCCCCTGTCCCTAGCGGGAGCAATGAGCAGTTCTTC
CSAPVPSGSNEQFF
>many|NA|TRBJ1-4|TRBV25-1
TGTGCCAGCAGTCTACCGGGACACGGTTCTAATGAAAAACTGTTTTTT
CASSLPGHGSNEKLFF
>many|NA|TRBJ2-5|TRBV28
TGTGCCAGCTTGTCCGGGACACCTACACGGGGGGAGACCCAGTACTTC
CASLSGTPTRGETQYF
>many|NA|TRBJ1-2|TRBV12-3/TRBV12-4
TGTGCCAGCAGCCGAGGTGGGACAAGCGGCTACACCTTC
CASSRGGTSGYTF
>many|TRBD1|TRBJ2-1|TRBV28
TGTGCCAGCAGCGACAGGGGGGCCGATGAGCAGTTCTTC
CASSDRGADEQFF
>many|NA|TRBJ2-1|TRBV3-1
TGTGCCAGCAGCCAGATTAACGGCATGAAGGGGGGTGAGCAGTTCTTC
CASSQINGMKGGEQFF
>many|TRBD1|TRBJ2-1|TRBV20-1
TGCAGGCTGGACAGGGGCAATGAGCAGTTCTTC
CRLDRGNEQFF
>NA|NA|TRBJ1-5|TRBV20-1
TGCAGTGCTAGAGATCGACAGGGCAATCAGCCCCAGCATTTT
CSARDRQGNQPQHF
>NA|NA|TRBJ2-3|TRBV5-5
TGTGCCAGCAGCTTTGGTCAGCGACCTAGCACAGATACGCAGTATTTT
CASSFGQRPSTDTQYF
>few|TRBD1|TRBJ1-6|TRBV27
TGTGCCAGCAGCCCAGGGGGAAATTCACCCCTCCACTTT
CASSPGGNSPLHF
>NA|NA|TRBJ1-1|TRBV25-1
TGTGCCAGCAGTGACCCGACACGGCCGGGACAAGGTGAGAACACTGAAGCTTTCTTT
CASSDPTRPGQGENTEAFF